The clone carrying this T cell receptor beta chain was detected ten times or more. Its antigen is as yet unknown. The data were taken from a study of naive and memory T cell subsets. Study-level findings and limits: In naive cells, over 95% of TCR sequences were seen only once. From naive to CM, EM and EMRA, diversity decreased and Gini increased. The power law exponent of TCR abundance differed between naive and memory cells.

The beta constant-region primer was an equimolar mix of two oligonucleotides covering TRBC1 and TRBC2. Nested alpha and beta constant-region primers with the SP2 primer drove four PCR rounds on ligated cDNA. An oligonucleotide with the SP2 primer and a 12-nucleotide UMI was ligated to the cDNA 3' end. TCRdb reprocessed the UMI-ligation and nested PCR reads with MiXCR, giving one entry per CDR3 protein. The sample records tens of thousands of distinct CDR3 sequences, 9% being singletons. The germline gives CDR1 DFQATT, CDR2 SNEGSKA (reference sequence). CDR3 length: 16 amino acids. The ends lost 0 bases at V and 0 bases at J; junction bases unmatched: 7.

This chain joins TRBV20-1 and TRBJ2-5; TRBD2 matches at 7 bases. The receptor comes from a human donor in good health. Specimen: naive CD8+ T cells from blood. CDR3 amino acids: CSARDPLAEYQETQYF. The CDR3 coding sequence is TGCAGTGCTAGAGATCCCCTAGCGGAGTACCAAGAGACCCAGTACTTC.